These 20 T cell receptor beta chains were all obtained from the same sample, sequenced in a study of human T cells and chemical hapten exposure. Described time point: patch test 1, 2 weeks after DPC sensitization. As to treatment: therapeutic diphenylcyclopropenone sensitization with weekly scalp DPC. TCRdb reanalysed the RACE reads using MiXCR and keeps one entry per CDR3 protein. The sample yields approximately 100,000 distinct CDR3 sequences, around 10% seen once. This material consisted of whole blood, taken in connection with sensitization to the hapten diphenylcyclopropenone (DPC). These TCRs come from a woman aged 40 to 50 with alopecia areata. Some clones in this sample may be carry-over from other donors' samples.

The CDR3 DNA sequence: TGTGCCAGCGGCTATGGGACAGGGGGTGAAGCTTTCTTT. Encoded protein: CASGYGTGGEAFF. The V call is TRBV11-1, the J call TRBJ1-1, with 11 positions matching TRBD1. Germline V lookup: CDR1 SGHAT, CDR2 FQDESV (reference sequence). J lost 7 bases, V lost 8 bases, and 6 bases had no gene match. The CDR3 length is 13 residues.

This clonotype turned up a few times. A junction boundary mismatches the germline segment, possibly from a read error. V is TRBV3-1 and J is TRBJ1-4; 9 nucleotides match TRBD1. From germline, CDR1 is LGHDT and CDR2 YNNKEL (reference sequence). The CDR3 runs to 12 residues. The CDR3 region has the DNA TGTGCCAGCAGCCAAGGGACCGGGACAGGGATTTTT. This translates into CASSQGTGTGIF.

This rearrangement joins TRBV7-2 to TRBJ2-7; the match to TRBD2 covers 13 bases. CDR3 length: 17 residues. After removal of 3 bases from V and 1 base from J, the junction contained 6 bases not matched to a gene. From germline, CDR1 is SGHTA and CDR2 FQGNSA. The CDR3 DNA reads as TGTGCCAGCAGCTTTACGGGGACTAGCGGGATTTCCTACGAGCAGTACTTC. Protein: CASSFTGTSGISYEQYF. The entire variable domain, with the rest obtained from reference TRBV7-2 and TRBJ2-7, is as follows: GAGVSQSPSNKVTEKGKDVELRCDPISGHTALYWYRQSLGQGLEFLIYFQGNSAPDKSGLPSDRFSAERTGGSVSTLTIQRTQQEDSAVYLCASSFTGTSGISYEQYFGPGTRLTVT.

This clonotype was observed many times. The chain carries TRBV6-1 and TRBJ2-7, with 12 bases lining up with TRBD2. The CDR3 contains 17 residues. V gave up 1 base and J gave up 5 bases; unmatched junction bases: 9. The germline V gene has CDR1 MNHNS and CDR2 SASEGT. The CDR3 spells CASSEEPRTSGNNEQYF. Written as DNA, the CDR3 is TGTGCCAGCAGTGAAGAGCCCAGGACTAGCGGGAACAACGAGCAGTACTTC.

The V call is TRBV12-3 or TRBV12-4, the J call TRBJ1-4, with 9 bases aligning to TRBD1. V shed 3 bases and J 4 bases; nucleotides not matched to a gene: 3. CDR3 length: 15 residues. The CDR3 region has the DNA TGTGCCAGCAGTTTCGGGGACAGGGATAATGAAAAACTGTTTTTT. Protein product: CASSFGDRDNEKLFF.

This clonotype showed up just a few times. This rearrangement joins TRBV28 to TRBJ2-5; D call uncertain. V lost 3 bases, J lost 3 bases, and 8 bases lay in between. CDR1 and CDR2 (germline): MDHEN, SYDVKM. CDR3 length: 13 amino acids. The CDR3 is CASSFQEKETQYF. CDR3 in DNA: TGTGCCAGCAGTTTTCAGGAAAAAGAGACCCAGTACTTC.

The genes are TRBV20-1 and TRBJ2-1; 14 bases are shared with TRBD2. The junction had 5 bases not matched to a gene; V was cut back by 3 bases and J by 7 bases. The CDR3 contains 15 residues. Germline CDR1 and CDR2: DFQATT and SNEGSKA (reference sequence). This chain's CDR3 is CSARGLAGARNEQFF. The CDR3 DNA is TGCAGTGCTAGGGGACTAGCGGGAGCCCGGAATGAGCAGTTCTTC.

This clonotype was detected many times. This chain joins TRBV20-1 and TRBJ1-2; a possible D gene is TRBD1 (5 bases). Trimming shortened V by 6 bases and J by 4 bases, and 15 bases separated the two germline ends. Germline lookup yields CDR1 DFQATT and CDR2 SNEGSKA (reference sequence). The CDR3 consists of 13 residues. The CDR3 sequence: CSATHGGGYGYTF. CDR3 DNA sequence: TGCAGTGCCACTCACGGGGGGGGCTATGGCTACACCTTC.

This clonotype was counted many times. CDR3: CASSYLSEQYF. In DNA form, the CDR3 reads TGTGCCAGCAGTTACCTGAGCGAGCAGTACTTC. The chain is built from TRBV6-5 and TRBJ2-7; no clear D. The CDR3 consists of 11 residues. V gave up 2 bases and J gave up 6 bases, with 5 bases separating them. CDR1 MNHEY and CDR2 SVGAGI come from the germline V gene.

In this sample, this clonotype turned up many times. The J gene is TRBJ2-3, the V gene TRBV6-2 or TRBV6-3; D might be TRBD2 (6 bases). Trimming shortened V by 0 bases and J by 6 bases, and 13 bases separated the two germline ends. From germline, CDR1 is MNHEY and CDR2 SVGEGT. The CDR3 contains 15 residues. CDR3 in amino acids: CASSYSPRRGDTQYF. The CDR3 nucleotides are TGTGCCAGCAGTTACTCGCCCCGGAGGGGCGATACGCAGTATTTT.

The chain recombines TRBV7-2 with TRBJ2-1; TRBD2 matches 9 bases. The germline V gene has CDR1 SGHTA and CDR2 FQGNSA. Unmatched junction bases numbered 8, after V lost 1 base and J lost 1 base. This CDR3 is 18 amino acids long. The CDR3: CASSLVGGGASSYNEQFF. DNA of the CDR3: TGTGCCAGCAGCTTAGTGGGCGGGGGGGCCTCGTCCTACAATGAGCAGTTCTTC.

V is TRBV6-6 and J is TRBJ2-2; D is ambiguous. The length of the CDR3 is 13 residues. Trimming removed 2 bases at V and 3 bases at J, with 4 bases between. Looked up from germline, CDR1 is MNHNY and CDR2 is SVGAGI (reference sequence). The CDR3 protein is CASSYDHTGELFF. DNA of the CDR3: TGTGCCAGCAGTTACGACCACACCGGGGAGCTGTTTTTT.

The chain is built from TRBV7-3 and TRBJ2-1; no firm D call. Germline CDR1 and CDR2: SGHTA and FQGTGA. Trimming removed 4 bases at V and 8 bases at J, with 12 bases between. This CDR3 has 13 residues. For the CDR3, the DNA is TGTGCCAGCAGCTCCGAGCTTAGTTATGAGCAGTTCTTC. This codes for CASSSELSYEQFF.

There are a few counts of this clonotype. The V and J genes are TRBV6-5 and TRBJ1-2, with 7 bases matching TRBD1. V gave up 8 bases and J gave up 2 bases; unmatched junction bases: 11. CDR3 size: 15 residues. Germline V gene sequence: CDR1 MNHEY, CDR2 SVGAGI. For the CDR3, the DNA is TGTGCCAGCTCGACTTATTTGACAGGGAACTATGGCTACACCTTC. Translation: CASSTYLTGNYGYTF.

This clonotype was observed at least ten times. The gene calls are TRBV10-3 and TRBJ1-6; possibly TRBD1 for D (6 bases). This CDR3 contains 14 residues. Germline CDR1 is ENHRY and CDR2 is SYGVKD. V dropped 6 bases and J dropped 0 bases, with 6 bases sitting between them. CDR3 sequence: CAIRDSSYNSPLHF. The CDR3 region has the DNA TGTGCCATCAGGGACAGCTCCTATAATTCACCCCTCCACTTT.

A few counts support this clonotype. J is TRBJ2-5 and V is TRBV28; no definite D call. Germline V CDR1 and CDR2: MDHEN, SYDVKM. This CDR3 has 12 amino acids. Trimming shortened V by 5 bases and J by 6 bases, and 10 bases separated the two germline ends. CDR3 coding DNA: TGTGCCAGCAGTCCCCCTTCTAAGACCCAGTACTTC. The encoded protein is CASSPPSKTQYF.

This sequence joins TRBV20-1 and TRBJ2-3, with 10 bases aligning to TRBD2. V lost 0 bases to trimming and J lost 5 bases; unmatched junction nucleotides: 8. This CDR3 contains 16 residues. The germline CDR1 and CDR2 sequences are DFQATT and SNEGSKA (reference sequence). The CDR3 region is CSARDRASGSLDTQYF. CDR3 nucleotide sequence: TGCAGTGCTAGAGATCGGGCTAGCGGGAGTTTAGATACGCAGTATTTT.

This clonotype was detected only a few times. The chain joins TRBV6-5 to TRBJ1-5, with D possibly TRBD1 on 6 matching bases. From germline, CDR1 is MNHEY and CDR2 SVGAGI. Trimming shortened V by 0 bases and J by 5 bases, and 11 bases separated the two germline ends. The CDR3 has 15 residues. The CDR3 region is CASSYSQQGDQPQHF. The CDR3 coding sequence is TGTGCCAGCAGTTACTCACAACAGGGAGATCAGCCCCAGCATTTT.

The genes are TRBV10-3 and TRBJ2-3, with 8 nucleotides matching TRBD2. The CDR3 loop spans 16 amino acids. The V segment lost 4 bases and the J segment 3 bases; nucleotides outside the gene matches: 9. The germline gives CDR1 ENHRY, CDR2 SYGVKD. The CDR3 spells CAISAFSGSGTDTQYF. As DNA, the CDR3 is TGTGCCATCAGTGCCTTCAGCGGGAGTGGTACAGATACGCAGTATTTT.

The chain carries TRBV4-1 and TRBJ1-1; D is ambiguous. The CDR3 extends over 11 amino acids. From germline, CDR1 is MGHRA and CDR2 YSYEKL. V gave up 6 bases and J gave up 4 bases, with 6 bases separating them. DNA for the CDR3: TGCGCCAGCAGGCGGGCCACTGAAGCTTTCTTT. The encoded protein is CASRRATEAFF.